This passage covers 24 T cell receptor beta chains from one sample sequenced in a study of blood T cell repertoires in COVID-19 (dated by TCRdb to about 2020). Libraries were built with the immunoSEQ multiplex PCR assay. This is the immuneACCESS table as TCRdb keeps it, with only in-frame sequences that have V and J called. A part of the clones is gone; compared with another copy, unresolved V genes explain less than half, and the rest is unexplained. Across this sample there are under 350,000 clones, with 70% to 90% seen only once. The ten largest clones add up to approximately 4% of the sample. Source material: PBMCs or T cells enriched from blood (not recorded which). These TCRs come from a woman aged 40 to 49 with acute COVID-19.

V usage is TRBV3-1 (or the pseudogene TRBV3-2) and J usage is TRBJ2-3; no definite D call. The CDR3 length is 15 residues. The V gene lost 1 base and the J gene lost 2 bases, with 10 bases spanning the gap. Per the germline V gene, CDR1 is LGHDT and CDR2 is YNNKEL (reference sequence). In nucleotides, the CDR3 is TGTGCCAGCAGCCAAGCTGGCGCGGTCACAGATACGCAGTATTTT. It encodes CASSQAGAVTDTQYF.

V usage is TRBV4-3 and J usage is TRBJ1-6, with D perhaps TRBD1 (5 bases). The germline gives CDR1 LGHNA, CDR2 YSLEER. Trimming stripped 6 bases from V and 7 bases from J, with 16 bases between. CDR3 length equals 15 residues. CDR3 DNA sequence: TGCGCCAGCAGACTCGTTGACAGAGAAAATTCACCCCTCCACTTT. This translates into CASRLVDRENSPLHF.

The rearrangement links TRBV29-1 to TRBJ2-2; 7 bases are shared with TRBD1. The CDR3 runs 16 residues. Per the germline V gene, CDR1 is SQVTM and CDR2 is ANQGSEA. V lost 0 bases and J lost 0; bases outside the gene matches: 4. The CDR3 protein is CSVEDRGQANTGELFF. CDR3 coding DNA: TGCAGCGTTGAAGATAGGGGGCAGGCGAACACCGGGGAGCTGTTTTTT.

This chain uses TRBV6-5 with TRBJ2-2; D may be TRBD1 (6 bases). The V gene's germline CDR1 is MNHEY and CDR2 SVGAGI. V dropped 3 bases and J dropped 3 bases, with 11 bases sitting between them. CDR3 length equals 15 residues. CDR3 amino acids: CASSYFPGDTGELFF. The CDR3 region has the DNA TGTGCCAGCAGTTATTTTCCAGGGGACACCGGGGAGCTGTTTTTT.

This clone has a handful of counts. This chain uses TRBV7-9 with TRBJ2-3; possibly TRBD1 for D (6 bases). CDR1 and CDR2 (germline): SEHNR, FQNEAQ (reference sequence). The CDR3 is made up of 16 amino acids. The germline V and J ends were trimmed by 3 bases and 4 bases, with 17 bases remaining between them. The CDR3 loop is CASSLSLQGAADTQYF. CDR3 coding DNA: TGTGCCAGCAGCTTGTCCCTACAGGGTGCGGCAGATACGCAGTATTTT. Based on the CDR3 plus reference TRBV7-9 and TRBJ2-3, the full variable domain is DTGVSQNPRHKITKRGQNVTFRCDPISEHNRLYWYRQTLGQGPEFLTYFQNEAQLEKSRLLSDRFSAERPKGSFSTLEIQRTEQGDSAMYLCASSLSLQGAADTQYFGPGTRLTVL.

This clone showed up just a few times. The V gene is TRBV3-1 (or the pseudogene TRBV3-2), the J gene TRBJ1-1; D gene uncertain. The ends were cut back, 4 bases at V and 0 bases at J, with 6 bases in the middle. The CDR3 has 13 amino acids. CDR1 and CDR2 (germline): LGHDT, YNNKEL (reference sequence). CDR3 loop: CASSLAMNTEAFF. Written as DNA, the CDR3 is TGTGCCAGCAGCCTCGCTATGAACACTGAAGCTTTCTTT.

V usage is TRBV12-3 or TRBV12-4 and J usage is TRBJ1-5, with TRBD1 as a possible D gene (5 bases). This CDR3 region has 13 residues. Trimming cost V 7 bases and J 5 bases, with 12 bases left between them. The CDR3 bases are TGTGCCAGCAACCGGGACTCATATCAGCCCCAGCATTTT. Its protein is CASNRDSYQPQHF.

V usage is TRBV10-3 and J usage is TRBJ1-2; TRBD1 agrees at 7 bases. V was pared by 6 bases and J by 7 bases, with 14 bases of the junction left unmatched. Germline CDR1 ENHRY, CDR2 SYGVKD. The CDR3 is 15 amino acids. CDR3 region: CAIRGDRSQGGGYTF. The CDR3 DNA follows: TGTGCCATCAGAGGTGACAGATCGCAGGGGGGTGGCTACACCTTC.

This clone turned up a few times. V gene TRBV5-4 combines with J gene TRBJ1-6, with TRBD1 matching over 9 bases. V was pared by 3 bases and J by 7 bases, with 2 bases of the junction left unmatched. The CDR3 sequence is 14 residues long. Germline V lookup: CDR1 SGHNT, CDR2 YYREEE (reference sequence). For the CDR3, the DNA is TGTGCCAGCAGCTCCGGGACAGGGAATTCACCCCTCCACTTT. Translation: CASSSGTGNSPLHF. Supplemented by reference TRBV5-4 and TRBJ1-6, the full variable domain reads ETGVTQSPTHLIKTRGQQVTLRCSSQSGHNTVSWYQQALGQGPQFIFQYYREEENGRGNFPPRFSGLQFPNYSSELNVNALELDDSALYLCASSSGTGNSPLHFGNGTRLTVT.

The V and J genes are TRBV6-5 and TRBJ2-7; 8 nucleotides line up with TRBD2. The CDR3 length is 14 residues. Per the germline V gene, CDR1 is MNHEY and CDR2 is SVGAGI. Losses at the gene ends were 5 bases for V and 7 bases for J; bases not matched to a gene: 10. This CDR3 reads CASSTKAGAGEQYF. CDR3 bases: TGTGCCAGCAGTACCAAAGCGGGAGCAGGAGAGCAGTACTTC.

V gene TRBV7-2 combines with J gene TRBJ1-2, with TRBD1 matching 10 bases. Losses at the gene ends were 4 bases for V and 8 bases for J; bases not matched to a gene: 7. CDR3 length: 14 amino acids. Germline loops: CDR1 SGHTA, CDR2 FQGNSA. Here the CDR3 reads CASSSGTGDEGYTF. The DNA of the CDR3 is TGTGCCAGCAGCTCCGGGACAGGGGATGAGGGCTACACCTTC. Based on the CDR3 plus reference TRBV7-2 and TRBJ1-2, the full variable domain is GAGVSQSPSNKVTEKGKDVELRCDPISGHTALYWYRQSLGQGLEFLIYFQGNSAPDKSGLPSDRFSAERTGGSVSTLTIQRTQQEDSAVYLCASSSGTGDEGYTFGSGTRLTVV.

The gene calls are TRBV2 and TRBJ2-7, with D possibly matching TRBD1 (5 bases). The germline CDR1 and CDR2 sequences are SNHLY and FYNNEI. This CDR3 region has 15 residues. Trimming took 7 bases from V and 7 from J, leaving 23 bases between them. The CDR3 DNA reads TGTGCCAGCACTACCTTAGGGGCAGGGTCGAATGAGCAGTACTTC. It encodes CASTTLGAGSNEQYF.

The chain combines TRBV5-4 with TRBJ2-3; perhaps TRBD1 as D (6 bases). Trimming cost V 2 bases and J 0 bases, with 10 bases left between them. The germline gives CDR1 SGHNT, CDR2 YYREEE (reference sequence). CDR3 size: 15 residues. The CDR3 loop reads CASSFGGGSTDTQYF. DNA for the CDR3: TGTGCCAGCAGCTTTGGGGGCGGTAGCACAGATACGCAGTATTTT.

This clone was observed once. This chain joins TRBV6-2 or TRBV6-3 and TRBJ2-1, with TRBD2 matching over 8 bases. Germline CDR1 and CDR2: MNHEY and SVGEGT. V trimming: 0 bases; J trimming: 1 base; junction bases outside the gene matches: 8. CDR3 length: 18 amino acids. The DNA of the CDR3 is TGTGCCAGCAGTTACTCCTACGGGGGGGGGAATTCCTACAATGAGCAGTTCTTC. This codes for CASSYSYGGGNSYNEQFF.

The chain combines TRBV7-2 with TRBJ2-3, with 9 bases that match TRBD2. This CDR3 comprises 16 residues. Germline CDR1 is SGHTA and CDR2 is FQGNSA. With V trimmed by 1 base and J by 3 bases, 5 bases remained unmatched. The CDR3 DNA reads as TGTGCCAGCAGCTTAGTGGCTAGCGGGAATACAGATACGCAGTATTTT. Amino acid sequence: CASSLVASGNTDTQYF.

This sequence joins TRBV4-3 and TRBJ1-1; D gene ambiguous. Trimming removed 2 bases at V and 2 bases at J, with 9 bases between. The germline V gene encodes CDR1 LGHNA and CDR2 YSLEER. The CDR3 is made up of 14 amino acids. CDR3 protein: CASSQYPRNTEAFF. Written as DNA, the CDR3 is TGCGCCAGCAGCCAATACCCGAGAAACACTGAAGCTTTCTTT.

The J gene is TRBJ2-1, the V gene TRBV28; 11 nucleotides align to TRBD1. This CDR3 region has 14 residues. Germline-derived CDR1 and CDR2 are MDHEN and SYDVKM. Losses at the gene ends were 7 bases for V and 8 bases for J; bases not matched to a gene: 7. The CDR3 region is CASNRDRGSDEQFF. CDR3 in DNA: TGTGCCAGCAATCGGGACAGGGGGTCGGATGAGCAGTTCTTC.

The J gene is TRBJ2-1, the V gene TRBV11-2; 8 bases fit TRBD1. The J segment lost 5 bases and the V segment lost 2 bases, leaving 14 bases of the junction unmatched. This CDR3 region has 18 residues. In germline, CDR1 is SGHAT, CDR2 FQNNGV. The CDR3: CASSLRKKDRAFHNEQFF. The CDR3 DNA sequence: TGTGCCAGCAGCTTAAGGAAGAAGGACAGGGCCTTCCACAATGAGCAGTTCTTC.

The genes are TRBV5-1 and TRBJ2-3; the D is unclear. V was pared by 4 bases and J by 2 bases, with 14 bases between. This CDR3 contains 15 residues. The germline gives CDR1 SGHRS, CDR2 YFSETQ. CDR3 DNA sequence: TGCGCCAGCAGCCTGGAACTCCGACTCACAGATACGCAGTATTTT. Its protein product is CASSLELRLTDTQYF.

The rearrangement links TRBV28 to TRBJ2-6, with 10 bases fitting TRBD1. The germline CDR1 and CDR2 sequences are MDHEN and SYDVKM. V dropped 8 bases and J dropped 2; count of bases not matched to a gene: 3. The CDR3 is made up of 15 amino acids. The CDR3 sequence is CASCDRGPGANVLTF. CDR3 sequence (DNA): TGTGCCAGCTGCGACAGGGGGCCTGGGGCCAACGTCCTGACTTTC.

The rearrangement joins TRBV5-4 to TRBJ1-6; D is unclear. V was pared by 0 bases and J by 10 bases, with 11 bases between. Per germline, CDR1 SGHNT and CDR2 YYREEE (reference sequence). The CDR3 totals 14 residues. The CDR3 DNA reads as TGTGCCAGCAGCTTGGCCGAGGAATACTCACCCCTCCACTTT. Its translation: CASSLAEEYSPLHF. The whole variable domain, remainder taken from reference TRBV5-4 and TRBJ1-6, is ETGVTQSPTHLIKTRGQQVTLRCSSQSGHNTVSWYQQALGQGPQFIFQYYREEENGRGNFPPRFSGLQFPNYSSELNVNALELDDSALYLCASSLAEEYSPLHFGNGTRLTVT.

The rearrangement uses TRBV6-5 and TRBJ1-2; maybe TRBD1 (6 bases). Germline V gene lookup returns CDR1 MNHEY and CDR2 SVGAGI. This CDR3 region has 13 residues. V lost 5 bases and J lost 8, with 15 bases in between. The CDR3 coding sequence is TGTGCCAGCAGTCCTGGGGCCGGACAGGGCTACACCTTC. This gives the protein CASSPGAGQGYTF.

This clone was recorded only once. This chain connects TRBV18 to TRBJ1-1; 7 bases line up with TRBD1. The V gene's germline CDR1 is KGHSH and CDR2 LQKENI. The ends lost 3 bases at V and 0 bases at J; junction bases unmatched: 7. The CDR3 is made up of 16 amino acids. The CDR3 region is CASSPYQTGLNTEAFF. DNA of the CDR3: TGTGCCAGCTCACCCTACCAGACAGGGTTGAACACTGAAGCTTTCTTT.

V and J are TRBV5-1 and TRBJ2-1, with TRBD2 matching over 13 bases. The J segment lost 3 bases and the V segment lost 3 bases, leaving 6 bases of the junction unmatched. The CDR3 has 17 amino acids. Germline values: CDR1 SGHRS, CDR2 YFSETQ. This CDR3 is CASSSRLAGGLYNEQFF. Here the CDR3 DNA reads TGCGCCAGCAGCTCACGACTAGCGGGGGGTCTCTACAATGAGCAGTTCTTC.